The 14 T cell receptor beta chains given below trace back to one sample, sequenced in a study of blood T cell repertoires in COVID-19. Some clones are missing from TCRdb's copy, which holds only in-frame ones; the method was immunoSEQ multiplex PCR. The data show some 200,000 clones, 85% to 90% seen once. Material: peripheral blood. These receptors all stem from a man aged 80 or over with acute or convalescent COVID-19.

The chain couples TRBV19 to TRBJ2-3, with TRBD2 matching 7 bases. The length of the CDR3 is 14 residues. CDR1 is LNHDA and CDR2 is SQIVND in the germline V gene (reference sequence). V lost 5 bases, J lost 6 bases, and 8 bases stayed unmatched. The CDR3 here is CASSGGGRADTQYF. The DNA for the CDR3 is TGTGCCAGTAGTGGGGGGGGACGGGCCGATACGCAGTATTTT.

This chain links TRBV28 with TRBJ2-1; TRBD2 matches at 8 bases. This CDR3 spans 16 amino acids. The germline gives CDR1 MDHEN, CDR2 SYDVKM. J was trimmed by 4 bases and V by 7 bases; bases with no gene match: 12. The CDR3 is CASTPAGEGGYNEQFF. The CDR3 coding sequence is TGTGCCAGCACCCCAGCGGGGGAGGGAGGATACAATGAGCAGTTCTTC.

The chain joins TRBV2 to TRBJ2-1, with 13 bases aligning to TRBD2. The CDR3 runs to 15 residues. With 4 bases clipped from V and 9 bases from J, the junction kept 6 bases outside the gene matches. The germline CDR1 and CDR2 sequences are SNHLY and FYNNEI. In DNA, the CDR3 is TGTGCCAGCAGTGTGGGACTAGCGGGGTTTGGTGAGCAGTTCTTC. Amino acids: CASSVGLAGFGEQFF.

The CDR3 nucleotides are TGTGCCAGTAAAGTCGGGGGGACAGGGTCTTCACCCCTCCACTTT. This codes for CASKVGGTGSSPLHF. The chain joins TRBV19 to TRBJ1-6, with 9 bases identical to TRBD1. The junction had 10 bases not matched to a gene; V was cut back by 7 bases and J by 9 bases. CDR1 is LNHDA and CDR2 is SQIVND in the germline V gene (reference sequence). The CDR3 loop spans 15 amino acids.

The chain joins TRBV5-1 to TRBJ2-1; D is ambiguous. V gave up 0 bases and J gave up 5 bases, with 15 bases separating them. CDR1 and CDR2 (germline): SGHRS, YFSETQ. The CDR3 contains 16 residues. The CDR3: CASSLAHETGNNEQFF. The CDR3 DNA reads TGCGCCAGCAGCTTGGCCCACGAGACTGGCAACAATGAGCAGTTCTTC. Variable domain in full (rest from reference TRBV5-1 and TRBJ2-1): KAGVTQTPRYLIKTRGQQVTLSCSPISGHRSVSWYQQTPGQGLQFLFEYFSETQRNKGNFPGRFSGRQFSNSRSEMNVSTLELGDSALYLCASSLAHETGNNEQFFGPGTRLTVL.

J is TRBJ1-5 and V is TRBV5-1, with D possibly being TRBD1 (5 bases). V lost 8 bases to trimming and J lost 0 bases, with 12 bases between them. Germline loops: CDR1 SGHRS, CDR2 YFSETQ. CDR3 length: 14 residues. The CDR3 bases are TGCGCCAGGGAACTCAGGGATAGCAATCAGCCCCAGCATTTT. This codes for CARELRDSNQPQHF.

This clone was counted only a few times. J is TRBJ2-1 and V is TRBV4-2, with 8 bases matching TRBD2. Trimming at V came to 4 bases and at J to 6 bases, leaving 2 bases not matched to a gene. The CDR3 contains 13 residues. CDR1 and CDR2 from the germline V gene are LGHNA and YNFKEQ. The CDR3 DNA sequence: TGTGCCAGCAGCCGCGGGACTAGCAATGAGCAGTTCTTC. It yields the protein CASSRGTSNEQFF.

The chain recombines TRBV18 with TRBJ1-1, with TRBD1 as a possible D gene (6 bases). Trimming stripped 3 bases from V and 5 bases from J, with 13 bases between. Germline V gene lookup returns CDR1 KGHSH and CDR2 LQKENI. This CDR3 region has 14 residues. The CDR3 DNA sequence: TGTGCCAGCTCACCGTACGTTACAGGGACTGAAGCTTTCTTT. Amino acids: CASSPYVTGTEAFF.

CDR3 DNA: TGTGCCAGCAGCCGGACTTTCTGGAGGGGGAACACTGAAGCTTTCTTT. It specifies CASSRTFWRGNTEAFF. This rearrangement joins TRBV3-1 (or the pseudogene TRBV3-2) to TRBJ1-1; perhaps TRBD1 as D (5 bases). This CDR3 has 16 amino acids. Between the trimmed V and J ends, which lost 4 bases and 1 base, there was a span of 16 bases. Germline V CDR1 and CDR2: LGHDT, YNNKEL (reference sequence).

The chain employs TRBV28 and TRBJ1-2; no reliable D call. Germline V gene sequence: CDR1 MDHEN, CDR2 SYDVKM. This CDR3 has 15 amino acids. The V end was cut by 2 bases, the J end by 6 bases, with 16 bases between. In DNA form, the CDR3 reads TGTGCCAGCAGTTTAGTCGAATCGGGGTTACATGGCTACACCTTC. This sequence encodes CASSLVESGLHGYTF.

This chain connects TRBV20-1 to TRBJ2-1; D gene ambiguous. CDR1 DFQATT and CDR2 SNEGSKA come from the germline V gene (reference sequence). The CDR3 loop spans 11 amino acids. V was trimmed by 6 bases and J by 9 bases, leaving 12 bases between them. The CDR3 DNA reads as TGCAGTGCCCCCGAACCTAGTGAGCAGTTCTTC. The encoded protein is CSAPEPSEQFF.

This chain uses TRBV14 with TRBJ2-3; D not resolved. Germline-derived CDR1 and CDR2 are SGHDN and FVKESK. The ends were cut back, 4 bases at V and 0 bases at J, with 5 bases in the middle. The CDR3 has 13 residues. CDR3 amino acids: CASSLYSTDTQYF. The DNA of the CDR3 is TGTGCCAGCAGCCTATATAGCACAGATACGCAGTATTTT. Supplemented by reference TRBV14 and TRBJ2-3, the full variable domain reads EAGVTQFPSHSVIEKGQTVTLRCDPISGHDNLYWYRRVMGKEIKFLLHFVKESKQDESGMPNNRFLAERTGGTYSTLKVQPAELEDSGVYFCASSLYSTDTQYFGPGTRLTVL.

This clone has just one count. The chain recombines TRBV5-8 with TRBJ1-1; 7 bases align to TRBD1. This CDR3 has 17 residues. Germline CDR1 is SGHTS and CDR2 is YDEGEE. V was clipped by 2 bases and J by 0 bases; unmatched bases: 10. CDR3 residues: CASSFGGAGGLNTEAFF. Written as DNA, the CDR3 is TGTGCCAGCAGCTTCGGTGGCGCAGGGGGATTGAACACTGAAGCTTTCTTT.

V gene TRBV28 combines with J gene TRBJ1-5, with a possible D match to TRBD1 (5 bases). Trimming shortened V by 6 bases and J by 4 bases, and 16 bases separated the two germline ends. Germline V CDR1 and CDR2: MDHEN, SYDVKM. This CDR3 is 15 amino acids long. CDR3 loop: CASRAPGGNNQPQHF. DNA of the CDR3: TGTGCCAGCAGGGCCCCGGGGGGGAATAATCAGCCCCAGCATTTT. Looking up the rest from reference TRBV28 and TRBJ1-5 gives the full variable domain: DVKVTQSSRYLVKRTGEKVFLECVQDMDHENMFWYRQDPGLGLRLIYFSYDVKMKEKGDIPEGYSVSREKKERFSLILESASTNQTSMYLCASRAPGGNNQPQHFGDGTRLSIL.